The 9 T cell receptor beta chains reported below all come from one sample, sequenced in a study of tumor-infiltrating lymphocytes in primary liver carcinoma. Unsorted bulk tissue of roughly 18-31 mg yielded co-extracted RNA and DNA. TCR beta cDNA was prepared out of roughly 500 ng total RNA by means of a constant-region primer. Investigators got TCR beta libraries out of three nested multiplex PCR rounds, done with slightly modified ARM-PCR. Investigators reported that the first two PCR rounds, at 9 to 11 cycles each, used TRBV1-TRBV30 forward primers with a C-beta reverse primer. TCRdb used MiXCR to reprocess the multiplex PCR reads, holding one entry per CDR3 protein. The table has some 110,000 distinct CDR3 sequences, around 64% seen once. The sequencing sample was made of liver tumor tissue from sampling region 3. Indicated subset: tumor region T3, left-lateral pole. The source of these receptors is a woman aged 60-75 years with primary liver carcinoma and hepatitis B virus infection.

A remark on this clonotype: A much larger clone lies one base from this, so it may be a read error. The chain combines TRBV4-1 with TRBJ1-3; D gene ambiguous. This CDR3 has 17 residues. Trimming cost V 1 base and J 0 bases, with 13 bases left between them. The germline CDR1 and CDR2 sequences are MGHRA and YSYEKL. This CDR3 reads CASSQVMDSASGNTIYF. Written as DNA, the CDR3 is TGCGCCAGCAGCCAAGTTATGGATTCAGCCTCTGGAAACACCATATATTTT.

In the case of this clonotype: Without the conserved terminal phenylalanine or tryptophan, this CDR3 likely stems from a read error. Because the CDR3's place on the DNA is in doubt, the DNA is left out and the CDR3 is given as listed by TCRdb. This CDR3 is CASSLRCQPDTQCS. The rearrangement uses TRBV11-3 and TRBJ2-3. Germline loops: CDR1 SGHNT, CDR2 YENEEA. The CDR3 has 14 residues if both end residues are counted.

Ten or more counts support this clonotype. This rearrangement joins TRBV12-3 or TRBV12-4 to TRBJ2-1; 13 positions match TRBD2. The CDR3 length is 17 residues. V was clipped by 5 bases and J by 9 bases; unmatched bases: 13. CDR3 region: CASSAGTSGISSREQFF. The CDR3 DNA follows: TGTGCCAGCAGTGCCGGGACTAGCGGGATCAGCTCGCGTGAGCAGTTCTTC.

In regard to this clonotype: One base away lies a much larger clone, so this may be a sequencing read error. CDR3 in amino acids: CASSTTGRPDTQYF. CDR3 sequence (DNA): TGCGCCAGCTCGACTACCGGGAGACCAGATACGCAGTATTTT. The chain uses TRBV5-1 and TRBJ2-3, with D tentatively TRBD2 (6 bases). Trimming took 7 bases from V and 4 from J, leaving 16 bases between them. The CDR3 covers 14 residues. Germline V gives CDR1 SGHRS, CDR2 YFSETQ.

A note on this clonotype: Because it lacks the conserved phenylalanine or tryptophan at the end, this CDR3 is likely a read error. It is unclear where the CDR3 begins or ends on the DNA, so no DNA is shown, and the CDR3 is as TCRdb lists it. The CDR3 sequence is CASSFVMNSPFHI. The rearrangement links TRBV11-2 to TRBJ1-6. The CDR3 is made up of 13 amino acids, end residues included. CDR1 is SGHAT and CDR2 is FQNNGV in the germline V gene.

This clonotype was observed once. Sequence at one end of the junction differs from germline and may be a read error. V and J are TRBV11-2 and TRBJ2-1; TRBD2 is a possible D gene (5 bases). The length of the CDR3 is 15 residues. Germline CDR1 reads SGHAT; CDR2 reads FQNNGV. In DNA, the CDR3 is TGTGCCATCAGCTTAGAGAGTGGGAGTGTGAGTGAGCTGTTCTTC. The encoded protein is CAISLESGSVSELFF.

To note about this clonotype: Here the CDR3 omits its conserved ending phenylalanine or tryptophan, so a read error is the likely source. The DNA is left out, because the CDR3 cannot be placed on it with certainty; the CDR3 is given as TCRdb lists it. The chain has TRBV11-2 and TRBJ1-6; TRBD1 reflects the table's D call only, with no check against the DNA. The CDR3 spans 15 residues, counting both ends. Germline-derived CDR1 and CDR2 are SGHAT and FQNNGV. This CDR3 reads CASSLSTGYNSLLHL.

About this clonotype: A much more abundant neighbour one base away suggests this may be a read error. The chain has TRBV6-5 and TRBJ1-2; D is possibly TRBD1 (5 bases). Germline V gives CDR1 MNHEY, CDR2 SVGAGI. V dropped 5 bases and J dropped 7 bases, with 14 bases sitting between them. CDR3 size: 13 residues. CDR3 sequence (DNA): TGTGCCAGCAGTAACGGGGGTGAGCCTGGCTACACCTTC. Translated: CASSNGGEPGYTF.

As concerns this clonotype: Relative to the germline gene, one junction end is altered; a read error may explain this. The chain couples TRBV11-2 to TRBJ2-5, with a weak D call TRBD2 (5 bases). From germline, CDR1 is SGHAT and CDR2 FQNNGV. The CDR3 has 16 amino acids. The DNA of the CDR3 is TGTGGCAGCGGCTACTCCCGTGGTAGAGGGAGAGAGACCCAGTACTTC. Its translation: CGSGYSRGRGRETQYF.